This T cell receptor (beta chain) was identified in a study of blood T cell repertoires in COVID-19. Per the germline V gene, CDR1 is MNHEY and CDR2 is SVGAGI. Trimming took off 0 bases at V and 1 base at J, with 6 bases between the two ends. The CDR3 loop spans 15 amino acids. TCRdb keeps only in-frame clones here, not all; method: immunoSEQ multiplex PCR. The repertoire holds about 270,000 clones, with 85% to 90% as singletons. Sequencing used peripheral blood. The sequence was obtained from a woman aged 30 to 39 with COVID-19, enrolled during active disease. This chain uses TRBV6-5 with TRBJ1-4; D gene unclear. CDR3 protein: CASSYSRVTNEKLFF. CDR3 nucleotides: TGTGCCAGCAGTTACTCGCGGGTAACTAATGAAAAACTGTTTTTT.